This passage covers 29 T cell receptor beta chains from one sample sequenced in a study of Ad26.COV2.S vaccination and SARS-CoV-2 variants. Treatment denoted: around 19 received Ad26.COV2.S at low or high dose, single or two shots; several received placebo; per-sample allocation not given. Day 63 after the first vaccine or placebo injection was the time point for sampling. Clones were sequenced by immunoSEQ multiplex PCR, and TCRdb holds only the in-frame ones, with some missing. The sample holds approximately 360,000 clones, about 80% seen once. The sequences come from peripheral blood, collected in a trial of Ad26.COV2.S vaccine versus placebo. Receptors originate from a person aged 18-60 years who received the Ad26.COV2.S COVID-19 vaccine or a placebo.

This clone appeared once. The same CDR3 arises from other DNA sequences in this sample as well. The CDR3 DNA follows: TGTGCCAGTAGTATAGGACTAGCGGGGAGCACAGATACGCAGTATTTT. This encodes CASSIGLAGSTDTQYF. The chain uses TRBV19 and TRBJ2-3; 11 bases line up with TRBD2. CDR1 and CDR2 from the germline V gene are LNHDA and SQIVND (reference sequence). CDR3 size: 16 residues. Unmatched junction bases numbered 0, after V lost 1 base and J lost 0 bases.

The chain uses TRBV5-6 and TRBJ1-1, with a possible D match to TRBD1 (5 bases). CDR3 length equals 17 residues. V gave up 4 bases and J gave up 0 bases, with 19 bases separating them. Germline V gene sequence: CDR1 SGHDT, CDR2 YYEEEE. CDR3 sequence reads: CASSGPRRDSMNTEAFF. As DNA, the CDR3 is TGTGCCAGCAGCGGCCCTCGCAGGGATAGTATGAACACTGAAGCTTTCTTT.

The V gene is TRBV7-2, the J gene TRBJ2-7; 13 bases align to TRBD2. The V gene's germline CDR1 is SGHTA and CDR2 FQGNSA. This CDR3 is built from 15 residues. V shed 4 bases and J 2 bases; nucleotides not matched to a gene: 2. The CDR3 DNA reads TGTGCCAGCAGCTCGGGACTAGCGGGGCCCTACGAGCAGTACTTC. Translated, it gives CASSSGLAGPYEQYF.

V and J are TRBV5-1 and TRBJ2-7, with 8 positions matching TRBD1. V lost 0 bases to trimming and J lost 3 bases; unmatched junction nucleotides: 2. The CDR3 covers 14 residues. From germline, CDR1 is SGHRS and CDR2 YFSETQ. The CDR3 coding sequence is TGCGCCAGCAGCTTGGGACAGGGGCTCTACGAGCAGTACTTC. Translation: CASSLGQGLYEQYF. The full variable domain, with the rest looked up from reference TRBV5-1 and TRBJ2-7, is KAGVTQTPRYLIKTRGQQVTLSCSPISGHRSVSWYQQTPGQGLQFLFEYFSETQRNKGNFPGRFSGRQFSNSRSEMNVSTLELGDSALYLCASSLGQGLYEQYFGPGTRLTVT.

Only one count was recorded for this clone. CDR3: CASSLSYGSGNTIYF. The CDR3 region has the DNA TGTGCCAGCAGTTTATCGTACGGCTCTGGAAACACCATATATTTT. The chain combines TRBV27 with TRBJ1-3; D is unresolved. Germline V gives CDR1 MNHEY, CDR2 SMNVEV (reference sequence). CDR3 length: 15 amino acids. The V gene lost 0 bases and the J gene lost 0 bases, with 6 bases spanning the gap.

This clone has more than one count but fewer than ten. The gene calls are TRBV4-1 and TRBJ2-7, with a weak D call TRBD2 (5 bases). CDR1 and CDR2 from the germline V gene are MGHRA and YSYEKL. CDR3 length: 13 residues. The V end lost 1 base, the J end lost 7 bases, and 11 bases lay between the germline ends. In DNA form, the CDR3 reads TGCGCCAGCAGCCAAGCCCTGGAGGCGGAGCAGTACTTC. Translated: CASSQALEAEQYF.

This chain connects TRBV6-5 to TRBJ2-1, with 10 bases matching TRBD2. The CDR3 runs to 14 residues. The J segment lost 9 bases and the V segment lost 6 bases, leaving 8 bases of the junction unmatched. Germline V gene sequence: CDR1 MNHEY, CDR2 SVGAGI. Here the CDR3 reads CASRSGLAEVEQFF. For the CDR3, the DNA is TGTGCCAGCAGAAGCGGACTAGCGGAAGTTGAGCAGTTCTTC.

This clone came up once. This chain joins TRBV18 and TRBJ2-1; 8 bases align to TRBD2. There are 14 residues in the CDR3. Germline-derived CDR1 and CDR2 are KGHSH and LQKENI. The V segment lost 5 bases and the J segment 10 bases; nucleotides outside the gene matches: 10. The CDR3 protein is CASSALPAGGEQFF. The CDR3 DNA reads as TGTGCCAGCTCAGCACTCCCCGCGGGAGGAGAGCAGTTCTTC.

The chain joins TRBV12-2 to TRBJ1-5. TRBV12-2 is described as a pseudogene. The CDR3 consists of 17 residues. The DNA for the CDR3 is TGTGCAAGTCGCTTAGCCGGGACCTTTCTTTGTAGTCAGCCCCAGCATTTT. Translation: CASRLAGTFLCSQPQHF.

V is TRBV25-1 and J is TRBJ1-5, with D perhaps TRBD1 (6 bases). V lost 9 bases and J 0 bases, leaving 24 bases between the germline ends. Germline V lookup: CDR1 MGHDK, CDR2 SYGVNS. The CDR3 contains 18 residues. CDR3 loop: CARKVTGTYFYSNQPQHF. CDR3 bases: TGTGCCAGGAAGGTTACCGGGACATACTTTTATAGCAATCAGCCCCAGCATTTT.

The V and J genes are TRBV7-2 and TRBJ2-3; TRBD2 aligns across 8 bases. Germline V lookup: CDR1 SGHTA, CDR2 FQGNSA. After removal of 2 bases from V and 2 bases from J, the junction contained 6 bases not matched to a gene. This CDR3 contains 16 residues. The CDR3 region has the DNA TGTGCCAGCAGCTTACAGCGGGGGTATATCACAGATACGCAGTATTTT. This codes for CASSLQRGYITDTQYF.

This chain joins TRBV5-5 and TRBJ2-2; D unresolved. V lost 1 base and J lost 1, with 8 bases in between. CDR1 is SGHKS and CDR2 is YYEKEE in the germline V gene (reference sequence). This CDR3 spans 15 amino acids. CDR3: CASSLWTLNTGELFF. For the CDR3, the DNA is TGTGCCAGCAGCTTGTGGACGTTGAACACCGGGGAGCTGTTTTTT.

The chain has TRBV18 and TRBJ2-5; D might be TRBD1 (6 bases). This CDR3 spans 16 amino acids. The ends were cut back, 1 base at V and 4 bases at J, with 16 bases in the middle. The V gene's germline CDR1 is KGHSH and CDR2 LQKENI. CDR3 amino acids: CASSPLYRENGETQYF. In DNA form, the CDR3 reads TGTGCCAGCTCACCACTTTACAGGGAGAACGGAGAGACCCAGTACTTC.

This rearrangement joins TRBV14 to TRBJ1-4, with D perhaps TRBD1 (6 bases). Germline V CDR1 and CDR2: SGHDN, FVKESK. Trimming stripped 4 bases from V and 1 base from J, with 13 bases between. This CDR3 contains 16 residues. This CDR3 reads CASSPWGGGTNEKLFF. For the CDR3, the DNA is TGTGCCAGCAGCCCGTGGGGGGGCGGAACTAATGAAAAACTGTTTTTT.

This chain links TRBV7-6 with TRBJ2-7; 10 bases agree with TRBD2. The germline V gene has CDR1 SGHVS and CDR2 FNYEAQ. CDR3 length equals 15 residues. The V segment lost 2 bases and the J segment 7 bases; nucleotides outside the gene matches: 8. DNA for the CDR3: TGTGCCAGCAGCTTATCCCTAGCGGGAGCAGGGGAGCAGTACTTC. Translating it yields CASSLSLAGAGEQYF.

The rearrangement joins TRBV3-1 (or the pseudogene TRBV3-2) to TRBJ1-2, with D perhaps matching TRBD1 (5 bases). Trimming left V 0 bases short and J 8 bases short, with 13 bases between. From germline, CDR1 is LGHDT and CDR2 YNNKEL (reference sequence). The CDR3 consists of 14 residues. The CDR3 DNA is TGTGCCAGCAGCCAAGATCAGGGACTGAGGGGCTACACCTTC. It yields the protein CASSQDQGLRGYTF.

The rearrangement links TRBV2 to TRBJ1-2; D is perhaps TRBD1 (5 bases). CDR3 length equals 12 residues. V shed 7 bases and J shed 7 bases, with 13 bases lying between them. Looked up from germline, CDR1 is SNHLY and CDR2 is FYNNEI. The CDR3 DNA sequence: TGTGCCAGCATACCCCAGGGAGGTGGCTACACCTTC. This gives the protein CASIPQGGGYTF.

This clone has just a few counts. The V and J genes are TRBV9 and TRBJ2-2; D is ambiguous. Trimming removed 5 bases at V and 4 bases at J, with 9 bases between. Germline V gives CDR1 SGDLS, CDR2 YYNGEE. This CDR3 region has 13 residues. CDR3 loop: CASSRAPTGELFF. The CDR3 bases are TGTGCCAGCAGTCGGGCGCCCACCGGGGAGCTGTTTTTT. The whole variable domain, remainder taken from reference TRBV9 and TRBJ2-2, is DSGVTQTPKHLITATGQRVTLRCSPRSGDLSVYWYQQSLDQGLQFLIQYYNGEERAKGNILERFSAQQFPDLHSELNLSSLELGDSALYFCASSRAPTGELFFGEGSRLTVL.

The CDR3 sequence: CASQGGRSSYEQYF. The CDR3 bases are TGTGCCAGCCAGGGTGGCCGGAGCTCCTACGAGCAGTACTTC. The chain uses TRBV2 and TRBJ2-7; weak D call: TRBD1 (5 bases). The CDR3 has 14 amino acids. The germline V gene has CDR1 SNHLY and CDR2 FYNNEI. The V and J ends lost 8 bases and 0 bases respectively, with 14 bases between them.

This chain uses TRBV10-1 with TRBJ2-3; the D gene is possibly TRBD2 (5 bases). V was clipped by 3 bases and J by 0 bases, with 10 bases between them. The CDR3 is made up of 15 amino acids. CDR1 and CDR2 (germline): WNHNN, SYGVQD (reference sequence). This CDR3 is CASSEAEASTDTQYF. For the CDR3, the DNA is TGCGCCAGCAGTGAAGCGGAGGCTAGCACAGATACGCAGTATTTT.

CDR3 sequence: CASSQEGGYLPYNEQFF. In DNA form, the CDR3 reads TGTGCCAGCAGCCAAGAGGGTGGTTACCTTCCTTACAATGAGCAGTTCTTC. The chain carries TRBV4-2 and TRBJ2-1; no reliable D call. This CDR3 is 17 amino acids long. V was cut by 0 bases and J by 4 bases, with 16 bases left in between. From germline, CDR1 is LGHNA and CDR2 YNFKEQ.

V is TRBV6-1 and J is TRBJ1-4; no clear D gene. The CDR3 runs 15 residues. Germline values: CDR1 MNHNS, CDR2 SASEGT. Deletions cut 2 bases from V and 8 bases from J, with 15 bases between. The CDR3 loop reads CASSELGGLGEKLFF. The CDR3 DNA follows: TGTGCCAGCAGTGAATTGGGTGGCCTGGGGGAAAAACTGTTTTTT.

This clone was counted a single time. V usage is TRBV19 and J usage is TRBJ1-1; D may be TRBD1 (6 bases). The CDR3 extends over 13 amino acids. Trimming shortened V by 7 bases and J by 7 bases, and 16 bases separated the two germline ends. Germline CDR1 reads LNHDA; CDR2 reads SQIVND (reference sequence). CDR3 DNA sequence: TGTGCCAGTACAGCCTCGGAACAGGGTGAAGCTTTCTTT. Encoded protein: CASTASEQGEAFF. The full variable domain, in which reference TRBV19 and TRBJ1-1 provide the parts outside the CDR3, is DGGITQSPKYLFRKEGQNVTLSCEQNLNHDAMYWYRQDPGQGLRLIYYSQIVNDFQKGDIAEGYSVSREKKESFPLTVTSAQKNPTAFYLCASTASEQGEAFFGQGTRLTVV.

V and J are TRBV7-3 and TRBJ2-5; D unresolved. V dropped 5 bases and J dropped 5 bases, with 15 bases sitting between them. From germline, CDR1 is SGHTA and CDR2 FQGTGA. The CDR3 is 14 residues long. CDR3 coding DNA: TGTGCCAGCAGCCCCGGAATACCCGGGGAGACCCAGTACTTC. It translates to CASSPGIPGETQYF.

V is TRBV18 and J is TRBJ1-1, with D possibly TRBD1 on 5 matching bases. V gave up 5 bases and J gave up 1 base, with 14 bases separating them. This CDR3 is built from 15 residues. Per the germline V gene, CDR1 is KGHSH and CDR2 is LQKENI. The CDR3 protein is CASSDRGAGNTEAFF. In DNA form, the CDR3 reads TGTGCCAGCTCAGATCGTGGGGCGGGGAACACTGAAGCTTTCTTT.

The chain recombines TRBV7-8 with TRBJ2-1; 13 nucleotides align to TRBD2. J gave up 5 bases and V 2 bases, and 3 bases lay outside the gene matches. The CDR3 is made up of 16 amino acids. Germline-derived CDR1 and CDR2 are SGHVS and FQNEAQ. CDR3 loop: CASSLRTSGGNNEQFF. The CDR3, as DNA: TGTGCCAGCAGCTTAAGGACTAGCGGGGGCAACAATGAGCAGTTCTTC.

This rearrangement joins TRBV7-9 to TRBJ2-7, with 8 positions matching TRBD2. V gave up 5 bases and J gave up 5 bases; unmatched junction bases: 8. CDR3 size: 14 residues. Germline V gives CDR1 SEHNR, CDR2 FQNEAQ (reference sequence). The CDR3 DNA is TGTGCCAGCAGCCTCGCGGGGGGCGGGGACGAGCAGTACTTC. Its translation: CASSLAGGGDEQYF.

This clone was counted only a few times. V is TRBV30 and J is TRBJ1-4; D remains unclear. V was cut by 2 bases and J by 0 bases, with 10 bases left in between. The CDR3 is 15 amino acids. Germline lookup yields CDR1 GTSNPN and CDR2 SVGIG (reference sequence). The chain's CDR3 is CAWSPNRATNEKLFF. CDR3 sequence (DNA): TGTGCCTGGAGTCCTAACAGAGCAACTAATGAAAAACTGTTTTTT.

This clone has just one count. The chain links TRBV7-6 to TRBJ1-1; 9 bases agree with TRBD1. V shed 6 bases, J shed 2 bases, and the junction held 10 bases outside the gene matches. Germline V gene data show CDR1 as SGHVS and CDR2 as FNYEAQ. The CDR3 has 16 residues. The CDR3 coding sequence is TGTGCCAGCAGTTTTTGGGACAGGGAGGGCAACACTGAAGCTTTCTTT. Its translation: CASSFWDREGNTEAFF.